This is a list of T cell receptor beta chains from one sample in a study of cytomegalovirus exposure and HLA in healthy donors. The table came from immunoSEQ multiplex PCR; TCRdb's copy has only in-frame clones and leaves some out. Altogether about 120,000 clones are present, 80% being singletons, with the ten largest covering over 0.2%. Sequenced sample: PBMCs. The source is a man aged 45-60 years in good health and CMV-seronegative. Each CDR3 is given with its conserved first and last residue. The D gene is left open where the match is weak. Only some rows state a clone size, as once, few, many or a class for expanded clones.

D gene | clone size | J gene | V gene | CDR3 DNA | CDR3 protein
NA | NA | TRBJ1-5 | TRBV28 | TGTGCCAGCAGTCCGACAGGAAACAATCAGCCCCAGCATTTT | CASSPTGNNQPQHF
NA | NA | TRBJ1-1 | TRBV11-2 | TGTGCCAGCAGCTTAGACGCGGACACTGAAGCTTTCTTT | CASSLDADTEAFF
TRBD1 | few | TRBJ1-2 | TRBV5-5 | TGTGCCAGCAGCCAGGGACAGGACTATGGCTACACCTTC | CASSQGQDYGYTF
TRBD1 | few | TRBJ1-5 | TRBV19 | TGTGCCAGTAGTAGCGGGACAGGGCTTAGCAATCAGCCCCAGCATTTT | CASSSGTGLSNQPQHF
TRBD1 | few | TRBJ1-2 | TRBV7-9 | TGTGCCAGCAGCTTAACAGGGGAAAGCTATGGCTACACCTTC | CASSLTGESYGYTF
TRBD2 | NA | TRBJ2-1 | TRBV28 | TGTGCCACCCTCGAGAGCGGGAGCGGCAATGAGCAGTTCTTC | CATLESGSGNEQFF
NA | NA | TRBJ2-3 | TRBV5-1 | TGCGCCAGCAGCTTGGGGGGTGGGGGGGGGCAACGCACAGATACGCAGTATTTT | CASSLGGGGGQRTDTQYF
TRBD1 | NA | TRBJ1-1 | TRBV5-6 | TGTGCCAGCAGCCCCCTACAGGGGACGAACACTGAAGCTTTCTTT | CASSPLQGTNTEAFF
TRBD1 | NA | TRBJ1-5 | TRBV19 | TGTGCCAGTACAAAAGGGACCGGGACAGGGAGTTATCAGCCCCAGCATTTT | CASTKGTGTGSYQPQHF
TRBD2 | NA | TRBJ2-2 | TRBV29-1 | TGCAGCGGGAGACTAGCTACATCCGGGGAGCTGTTTTTT | CSGRLATSGELFF
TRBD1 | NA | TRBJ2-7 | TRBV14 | TGTGCCAGCAGCATTGGACAGGGAGCTCACTACGAGCAGTACTTC | CASSIGQGAHYEQYF
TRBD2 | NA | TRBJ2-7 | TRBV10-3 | TGTGCCATTCCTTGCGTTAGCGGGAGATCTTCGTGGCCGGAAATCTACTACGAGCAGTACTTC | CAIPCVSGRSSWPEIYYEQYF
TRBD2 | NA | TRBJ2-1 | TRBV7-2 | TGTGCCAGCAGCTCAGGACTAGCGGGAGGTCGTGTGCAGTTCTTC | CASSSGLAGGRVQFF
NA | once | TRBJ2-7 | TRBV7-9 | TGTGCCAGCAGCTTATCGACAGTCCGGGAGCAGTACTTC | CASSLSTVREQYF
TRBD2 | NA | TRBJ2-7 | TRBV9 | TGTGCCAGCAGCGTAGCCGCAGGAGGACTAGCGGGCTACGAGCAGTACTTC | CASSVAAGGLAGYEQYF
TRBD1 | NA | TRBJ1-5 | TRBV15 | TGTGCCACCAGCAGAGGCACAGGGGGTTTCAATCAGCCCCAGCATTTT | CATSRGTGGFNQPQHF
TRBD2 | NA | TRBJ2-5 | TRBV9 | TGTGCCAGCAGCGTTTCTAGCGGGAGTGAGACCCAGTACTTC | CASSVSSGSETQYF
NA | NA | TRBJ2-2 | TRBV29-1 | TGCAGCGTTGCTGGGCAGGTTCCCACCGGGGAGCTGTTTTTT | CSVAGQVPTGELFF
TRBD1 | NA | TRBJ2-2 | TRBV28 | TGTGCCAGCACCCGGGGACAGGGGGCCGGGGAGCTGTTTTTT | CASTRGQGAGELFF
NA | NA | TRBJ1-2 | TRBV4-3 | TGCGCCAGCAGCCAATTTGCACTCCGGGACTATGGCTACACCTTC | CASSQFALRDYGYTF
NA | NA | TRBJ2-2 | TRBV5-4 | TGTGCCAGCAGCCTACGGGGCGGGGAGCTGTTTTTT | CASSLRGGELFF
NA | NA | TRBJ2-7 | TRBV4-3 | TGCGCCAGCAGCCAAGGAGGGGGGGGAGCTCCCTACGAGCAGTACTTC | CASSQGGGGAPYEQYF
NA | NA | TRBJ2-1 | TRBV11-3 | TGTGCCAGCAGTCGTCGACTTCATGAGCAGTTCTTC | CASSRRLHEQFF
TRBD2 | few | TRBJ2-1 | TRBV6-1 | TGTGCCACCTCGACTAGCGGGAGCTACAATGAGCAGTTCTTC | CATSTSGSYNEQFF
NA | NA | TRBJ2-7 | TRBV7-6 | TGTGCCAGCAGCTTGGGGCGACTTTACGAGCAGTACTTC | CASSLGRLYEQYF
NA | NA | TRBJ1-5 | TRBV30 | TGTGCCTGGAGTCGGGGTGGTGGTCAGCCCCAGCATTTT | CAWSRGGGQPQHF
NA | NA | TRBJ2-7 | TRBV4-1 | TGCGCCAGCAGCCTATCTGAGACAGGAACCCGTTACGAGCAGTACTTC | CASSLSETGTRYEQYF
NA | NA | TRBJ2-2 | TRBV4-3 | TGCGCCAGCAGCCAAGGAGTTGAAGAAAACACCGGGGAGCTGTTTTTT | CASSQGVEENTGELFF
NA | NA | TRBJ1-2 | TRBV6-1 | TGTGCCAGCAGCGAAGAAGGAAGGGGGTGGTATGGCTACACCTTC | CASSEEGRGWYGYTF
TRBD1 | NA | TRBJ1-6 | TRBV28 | TGTGCCAGCAGTTTAGTAGGGACAGTTTATAATTCACCCCTCCACTTT | CASSLVGTVYNSPLHF
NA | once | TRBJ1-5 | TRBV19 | TGTGCCAGTAGCCCGGGAGGGGGCAATCAGCCCCAGCATTTT | CASSPGGGNQPQHF
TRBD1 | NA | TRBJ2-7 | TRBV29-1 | TGCAGCGTTGTATTCGGGGACAGGGGGTTCTACGAGCAGTACTTC | CSVVFGDRGFYEQYF
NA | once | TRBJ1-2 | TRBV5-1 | TGCGCCAGCAGCTTGGTCTGGGGGGAGCACTATGGCTACACCTTC | CASSLVWGEHYGYTF